This T cell receptor beta chain was recorded in a study of blood T cell repertoires in COVID-19. Overall study: Sites across the United States, Italy and Spain contributed samples from acute and convalescent COVID-19. PBMCs, B-cell-depleted T cells, or T cells were the source of the cDNA or gDNA that made up the material.

Per the original methods: The authors estimated nucleated cell counts from reference gene primer amplification. TCRdb's copy holds only in-frame clones and misses some; the assay was immunoSEQ multiplex PCR. V and J calls and clone size are those listed in that table; D and trimming were worked out from the DNA. The table has a few hundred thousand clones, about 87% seen once. The germline V gene encodes CDR1 SGHDT and CDR2 YYEEEE. The CDR3 has 16 residues. V gave up 4 bases and J gave up 7 bases; unmatched junction bases: 9. The V and J genes are TRBV5-6 and TRBJ1-6; the match to TRBD1 covers 9 bases. The receptor comes from a woman aged 30 to 39 who had recovered from COVID-19. The sample was peripheral blood. This chain's CDR3 is CASSPWTGAPNSPLHF. DNA of the CDR3: TGTGCCAGCAGCCCATGGACAGGGGCCCCAAATTCACCCCTCCACTTT.